These T cell receptor beta chains were read from a single sample in a study of cytomegalovirus exposure and HLA in healthy donors. The method was immunoSEQ multiplex PCR; TCRdb's version includes in-frame clones alone and lacks a portion of them. The data contain about 190,000 clones, about four fifths of them singletons. Sequenced sample: PBMCs. These receptors originate from a man in his forties or fifties in good health and CMV-seropositive. The CDR3 runs from the conserved cysteine through the conserved F or W. A D gene is named only where the DNA matches it firmly. Clone size, where shown, is once, few, many, or a class for clones that have expanded.

CDR3aa | CDR3nt | v_gene | abundance | j_gene | d_gene | len
CASSYGLSRGFHETQYF | TGTGCCAGCAGCTATGGACTAAGCCGCGGGTTCCACGAGACCCAGTACTTC | TRBV11-2 | - | TRBJ2-5 | - | 17
CASSSWVQGVNTEAFF | TGTGCCAGCAGCTCTTGGGTACAGGGGGTAAACACTGAAGCTTTCTTT | TRBV7-9 | once | TRBJ1-1 | TRBD1 | 16
CAYDRKGEQYF | TGTGCCTACGACAGAAAAGGCGAGCAGTACTTC | TRBV19 | - | TRBJ2-7 | - | 11
CASSPENQPQHF | TGTGCCAGCTCACCGGAGAATCAGCCCCAGCATTTT | TRBV18 | once | TRBJ1-5 | - | 12
CASSLSAGAGTGELFF | TGTGCCAGCAGTTTATCCGCGGGAGCGGGCACCGGGGAGCTGTTTTTT | TRBV27 | once | TRBJ2-2 | TRBD2 | 16
CASSQGLAGNEQFF | TGTGCCAGCAGTCAGGGACTAGCGGGAAATGAGCAGTTCTTC | TRBV7-9 | - | TRBJ2-1 | TRBD2 | 14
CASSSAIYRVKEQYF | TGTGCCAGCAGTTCAGCAATATACAGGGTTAAGGAGCAGTACTTC | TRBV27 | - | TRBJ2-7 | - | 15
CASSSLITGGRTYEQYF | TGTGCCAGCAGTTCCCTTATAACAGGGGGCCGAACCTACGAGCAGTACTTC | TRBV27 | - | TRBJ2-7 | TRBD1 | 17
CSVPATSGRYYEQYF | TGCAGCGTTCCGGCCACTAGCGGACGATACTACGAGCAGTACTTC | TRBV29-1 | - | TRBJ2-7 | TRBD2 | 15
CASSQVLSSIGNEQFF | TGCGCCAGCAGCCAAGTGTTAAGTAGCATCGGCAATGAGCAGTTCTTC | TRBV4-3 | few | TRBJ2-1 | - | 16
CAIASSGLNQETQYF | TGTGCCATTGCAAGTAGCGGGCTAAACCAAGAGACCCAGTACTTC | TRBV10-3 | - | TRBJ2-5 | TRBD2 | 15
CATSSLRTGSYEQYF | TGTGCCACCAGCAGCCTCCGGACAGGTTCCTACGAGCAGTACTTC | TRBV15 | few | TRBJ2-7 | TRBD1 | 15
CASSLVAGRGQETQYF | TGTGCCAGCAGCTTAGTAGCGGGAAGGGGCCAAGAGACCCAGTACTTC | TRBV7-2 | - | TRBJ2-5 | TRBD2 | 16
CASSLGVGEQYF | TGTGCCAGCAGCTTGGGGGTGGGCGAGCAGTACTTC | TRBV5-4 | - | TRBJ2-7 | - | 12
CASGDLSGKADTQYF | TGTGCCAGCGGGGACCTTAGCGGGAAAGCGGATACGCAGTATTTT | TRBV2 | - | TRBJ2-3 | TRBD2 | 15
CASSPRTGDTEAFF | TGTGCCAGCAGCCCTCGGACAGGGGATACTGAAGCTTTCTTT | TRBV4-2 | - | TRBJ1-1 | TRBD1 | 14
CASSPTPRDTEAFF | TGTGCCAGCTCACCAACCCCCAGGGACACTGAAGCTTTCTTT | TRBV18 | - | TRBJ1-1 | - | 14
CASSPLAGGSGGELFF | TGTGCTAGCAGCCCACTAGCGGGAGGATCGGGCGGGGAGCTGTTTTTT | TRBV7-7 | - | TRBJ2-2 | TRBD2 | 16
CASSGRTGYSYEQYF | TGTGCCAGCAGCGGCAGGACAGGGTACTCCTACGAGCAGTACTTC | TRBV7-9 | - | TRBJ2-7 | TRBD1 | 15
CASSISETQYF | TGTGCCAGTAGTATATCGGAGACCCAGTACTTC | TRBV19 | once | TRBJ2-5 | - | 11
CANKLTRTSSHNEQFF | TGTGCCAACAAACTGACGAGAACTAGCTCCCACAATGAGCAGTTCTTC | TRBV2 | - | TRBJ2-1 | - | 16
CASSPGMTGYSNQPQHF | TGTGCCAGCAGTCCCGGAATGACAGGGTATAGCAATCAGCCCCAGCATTTT | TRBV28 | few | TRBJ1-5 | TRBD1 | 17
CSSSRDSQGGYTF | TGTTCCAGCAGCAGGGACAGCCAGGGTGGCTACACCTTC | TRBV7-9 | - | TRBJ1-2 | TRBD1 | 13
CASRPDSATNEKLFF | TGTGCCAGCAGGCCCGACAGCGCAACTAATGAAAAACTGTTTTTT | TRBV7-2 | - | TRBJ1-4 | - | 15
CASSVNSDTYNYGYTF | TGTGCCAGCAGCGTAAATTCCGACACTTATAACTATGGCTACACCTTC | TRBV9 | few | TRBJ1-2 | - | 16
CASSWTRRSSYNEQFF | TGTGCCAGTAGTTGGACTAGAAGAAGCTCCTACAATGAGCAGTTCTTC | TRBV19 | - | TRBJ2-1 | TRBD2 | 16
CASSLSSSYNEQFF | TGTGCCAGCAGCTTATCGAGCTCCTACAATGAGCAGTTCTTC | TRBV5-4 | - | TRBJ2-1 | - | 14
CASRMTDSNTEAFF | TGTGCCAGCAGAATGACAGATTCGAACACTGAAGCTTTCTTT | TRBV6-5 | - | TRBJ1-1 | - | 14
CASSRYGLADYEQYF | TGTGCCAGCAGTCGTTACGGGCTAGCGGACTACGAGCAGTACTTC | TRBV6-5 | once | TRBJ2-7 | TRBD2 | 15
CASSRGGTVYEQYF | TGCGCCAGCAGTAGGGGGGGAACAGTTTACGAGCAGTACTTC | TRBV5-1 | - | TRBJ2-7 | - | 14
CASSRWTSGVFNEQFF | TGTGCCAGCAGCCGATGGACTAGCGGCGTGTTTAATGAGCAGTTCTTC | TRBV14 | - | TRBJ2-1 | TRBD2 | 16
CAWSVNGRNIQYF | TGTGCCTGGAGTGTGAACGGGAGGAACATTCAGTACTTC | TRBV30 | - | TRBJ2-4 | TRBD2 | 13
CASSIPGFADGYTF | TGTGCCAGTAGTATCCCAGGATTCGCCGATGGCTACACCTTC | TRBV19 | - | TRBJ1-2 | - | 14
CAIRGTGTNYGYTF | TGTGCCATCAGGGGGACAGGAACCAACTATGGCTACACCTTC | TRBV10-3 | - | TRBJ1-2 | TRBD1 | 14
CASSAITPGEQYF | TGTGCCAGCAGTGCTATTACCCCGGGGGAGCAGTACTTC | TRBV2 | - | TRBJ2-7 | - | 13
CASSPRRSAQYEQYF | TGTGCCAGCTCACCGCGGAGGTCCGCCCAATACGAGCAGTACTTC | TRBV18 | - | TRBJ2-7 | - | 15
CASTLVGPNTGELFF | TGTGCCAGTACCCTAGTTGGTCCGAACACCGGGGAGCTGTTTTTT | TRBV19 | - | TRBJ2-2 | - | 15
CASSPEYEQYF | TGTGCCAGCAGCCCAGAATACGAGCAGTACTTC | TRBV2 | - | TRBJ2-7 | - | 11
CASTRGSNTGELFF | TGTGCCAGTACGAGAGGCTCGAACACCGGGGAGCTGTTTTTT | TRBV19 | - | TRBJ2-2 | - | 14
CASSLPAGGPTDTQYF | TGCGCCAGCAGCTTGCCAGCGGGAGGGCCCACAGATACGCAGTATTTT | TRBV5-1 | - | TRBJ2-3 | TRBD2 | 16
CASSLGQTNNQPQHF | TGTGCCAGTAGTCTGGGACAGACGAATAATCAGCCCCAGCATTTT | TRBV19 | - | TRBJ1-5 | TRBD1 | 15
CASKAQGLGDEKLFF | TGTGCCAGTAAGGCCCAGGGACTCGGCGATGAAAAACTGTTTTTT | TRBV6-1 | - | TRBJ1-4 | - | 15
CASGLGGLARDEQFF | TGTGCCAGTGGTTTGGGCGGACTAGCTCGCGATGAGCAGTTCTTC | TRBV12-5 | - | TRBJ2-1 | TRBD2 | 15
CASRGDTGSEQFF | TGTGCCAGCAGGGGAGATACAGGGTCTGAGCAGTTCTTC | TRBV6-4 | - | TRBJ2-1 | - | 13
CASSEKAGANTEAFF | TGTGCCAGCAGTGAAAAAGCAGGGGCAAACACTGAAGCTTTCTTT | TRBV6-1 | few | TRBJ1-1 | - | 15
CASSPLMTGRKTEAFF | TGTGCCAGCAGTCCCCTCATGACAGGGAGGAAAACTGAAGCTTTCTTT | TRBV27 | - | TRBJ1-1 | TRBD1 | 16
CASSLGQATNEKLFF | TGTGCCAGCAGTCTAGGACAGGCAACTAATGAAAAACTGTTTTTT | TRBV2 | - | TRBJ1-4 | TRBD1 | 15
CASSLDRGPFNSPLHF | TGTGCCAGCAGCTTGGACAGGGGGCCCTTCAATTCACCCCTCCACTTT | TRBV5-8 | - | TRBJ1-6 | TRBD1 | 16
CASNTAGNQPQHF | TGTGCCAGCAATACAGCAGGCAATCAGCCCCAGCATTTT | TRBV2 | - | TRBJ1-5 | - | 13
CASSLRDRVTGANGLTF | TGCGCCAGCAGCTTACGGGACAGGGTAACTGGGGCCAACGGCCTGACTTTC | TRBV10-1 | once | TRBJ2-6 | TRBD1 | 17
CASSVQMNTEAFF | TGTGCCAGCAGCGTACAGATGAACACTGAAGCTTTCTTT | TRBV5-4 | - | TRBJ1-1 | - | 13
CASSYRGGRDTQYF | TGTGCCAGCAGTTACCGGGGGGGGCGGGATACGCAGTATTTT | TRBV6-5 | few | TRBJ2-3 | TRBD2 | 14